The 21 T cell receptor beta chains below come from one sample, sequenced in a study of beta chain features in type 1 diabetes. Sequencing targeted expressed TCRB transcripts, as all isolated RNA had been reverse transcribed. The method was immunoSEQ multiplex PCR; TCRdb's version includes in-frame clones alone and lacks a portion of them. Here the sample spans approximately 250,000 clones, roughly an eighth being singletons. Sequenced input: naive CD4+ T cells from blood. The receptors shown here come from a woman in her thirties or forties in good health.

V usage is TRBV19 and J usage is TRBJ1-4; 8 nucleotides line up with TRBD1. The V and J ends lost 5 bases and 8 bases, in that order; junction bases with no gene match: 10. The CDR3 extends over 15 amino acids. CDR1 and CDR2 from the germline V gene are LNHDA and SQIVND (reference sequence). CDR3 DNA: TGTGCCAGTAGTGGATCGGACAGGGTTGGCGAAAAACTGTTTTTT. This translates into CASSGSDRVGEKLFF.

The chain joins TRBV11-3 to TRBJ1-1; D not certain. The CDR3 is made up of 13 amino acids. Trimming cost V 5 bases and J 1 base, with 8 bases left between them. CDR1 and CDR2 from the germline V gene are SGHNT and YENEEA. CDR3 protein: CASSRSQNTEAFF. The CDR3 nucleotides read TGTGCCAGCAGCCGCTCACAGAACACTGAAGCTTTCTTT.

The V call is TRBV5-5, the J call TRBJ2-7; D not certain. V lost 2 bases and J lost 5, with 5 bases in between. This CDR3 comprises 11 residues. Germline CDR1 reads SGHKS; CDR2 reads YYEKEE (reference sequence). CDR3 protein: CASSLHHEQYF. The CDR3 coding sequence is TGTGCCAGCAGCTTACATCACGAGCAGTACTTC.

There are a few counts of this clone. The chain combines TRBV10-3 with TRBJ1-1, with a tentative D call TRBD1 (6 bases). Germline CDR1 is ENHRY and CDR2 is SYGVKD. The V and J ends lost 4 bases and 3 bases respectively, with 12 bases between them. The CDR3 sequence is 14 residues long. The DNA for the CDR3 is TGTGCCATCAGTGGGGGGGGGCTGGACACTGAAGCTTTCTTT. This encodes CAISGGGLDTEAFF.

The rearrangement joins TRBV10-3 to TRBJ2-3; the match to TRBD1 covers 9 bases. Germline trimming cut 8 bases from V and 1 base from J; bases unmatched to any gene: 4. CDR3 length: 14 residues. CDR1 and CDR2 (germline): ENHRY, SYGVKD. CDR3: CAIGGDRGTDTQYF. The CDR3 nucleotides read TGTGCCATCGGCGGGGACAGGGGCACAGATACGCAGTATTTT.

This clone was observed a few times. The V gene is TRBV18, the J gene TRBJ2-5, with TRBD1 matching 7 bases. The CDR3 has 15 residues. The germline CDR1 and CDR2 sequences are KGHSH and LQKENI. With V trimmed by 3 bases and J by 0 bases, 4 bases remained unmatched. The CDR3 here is CASSPSDRYQETQYF. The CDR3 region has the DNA TGTGCCAGCTCACCGTCGGACAGGTACCAAGAGACCCAGTACTTC. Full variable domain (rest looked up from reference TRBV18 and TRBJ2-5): NAGVMQNPRHLVRRRGQEARLRCSPMKGHSHVYWYRQLPEEGLKFMVYLQKENIIDESGMPKERFSAEFPKEGPSILRIQQVVRGDSAAYFCASSPSDRYQETQYFGPGTRLLVL.

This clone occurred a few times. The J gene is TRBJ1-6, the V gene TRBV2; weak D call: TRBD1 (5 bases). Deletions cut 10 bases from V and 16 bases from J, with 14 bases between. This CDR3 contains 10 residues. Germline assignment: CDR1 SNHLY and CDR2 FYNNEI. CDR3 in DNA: TGTGCCACCCGCGGCGGGGGTCTCCACTTT. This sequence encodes CATRGGGLHF. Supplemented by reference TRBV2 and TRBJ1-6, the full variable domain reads EPEVTQTPSHQVTQMGQEVILRCVPISNHLYFYWYRQILGQKVEFLVSFYNNEISEKSEIFDDQFSVERPDGSNFTLKIRSTKLEDSAMYFCATRGGGLHFGNGTRLTVT.

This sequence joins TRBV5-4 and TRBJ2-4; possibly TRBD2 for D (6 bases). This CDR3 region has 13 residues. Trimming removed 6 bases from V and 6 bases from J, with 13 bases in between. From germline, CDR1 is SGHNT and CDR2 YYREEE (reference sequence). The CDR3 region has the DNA TGTGCCAGCACCCCGCGGGAAACAAACATTCAGTACTTC. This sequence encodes CASTPRETNIQYF.

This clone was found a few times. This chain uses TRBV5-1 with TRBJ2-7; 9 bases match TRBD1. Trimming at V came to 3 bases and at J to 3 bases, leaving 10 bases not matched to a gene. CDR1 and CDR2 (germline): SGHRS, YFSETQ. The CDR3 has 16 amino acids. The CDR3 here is CASSSPSGTGYYEQYF. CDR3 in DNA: TGCGCCAGCAGCTCGCCGTCGGGGACAGGGTACTACGAGCAGTACTTC. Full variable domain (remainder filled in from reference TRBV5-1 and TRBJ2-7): KAGVTQTPRYLIKTRGQQVTLSCSPISGHRSVSWYQQTPGQGLQFLFEYFSETQRNKGNFPGRFSGRQFSNSRSEMNVSTLELGDSALYLCASSSPSGTGYYEQYFGPGTRLTVT.

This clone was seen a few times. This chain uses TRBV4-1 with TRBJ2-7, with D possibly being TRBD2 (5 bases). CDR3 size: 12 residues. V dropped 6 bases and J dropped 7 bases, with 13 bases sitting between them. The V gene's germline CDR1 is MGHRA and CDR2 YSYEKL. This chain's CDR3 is CASRAGPGEQYF. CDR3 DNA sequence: TGCGCCAGCAGAGCAGGCCCGGGGGAGCAGTACTTC.

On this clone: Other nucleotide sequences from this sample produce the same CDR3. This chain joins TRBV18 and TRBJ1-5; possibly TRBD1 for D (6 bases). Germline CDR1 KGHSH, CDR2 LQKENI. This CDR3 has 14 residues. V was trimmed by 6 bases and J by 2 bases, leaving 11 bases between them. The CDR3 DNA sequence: TGTGCCAGCTCTCCTTCAGGGGGCAATCAGCCCCAGCATTTT. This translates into CASSPSGGNQPQHF.

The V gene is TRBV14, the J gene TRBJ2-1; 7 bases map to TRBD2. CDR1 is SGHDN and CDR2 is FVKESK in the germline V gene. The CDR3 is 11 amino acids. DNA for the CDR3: TGTGCAACGGGGGGTTACAATGAGCAGTTCTTC. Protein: CATGGYNEQFF.

CDR3 protein: CASSESGNTEAFF. The CDR3, as DNA: TGTGCCAGCAGTGAATCAGGGAACACTGAAGCTTTCTTT. The chain combines TRBV25-1 with TRBJ1-1; no clear D. Per the germline V gene, CDR1 is MGHDK and CDR2 is SYGVNS. V lost 1 base to trimming and J lost 1 base, with 4 bases between them. This CDR3 comprises 13 residues.

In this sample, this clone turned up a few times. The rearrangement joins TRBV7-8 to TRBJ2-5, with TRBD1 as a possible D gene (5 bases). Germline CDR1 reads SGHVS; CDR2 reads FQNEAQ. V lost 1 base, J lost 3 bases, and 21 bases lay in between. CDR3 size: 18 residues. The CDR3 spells CASSLGQRSVGPEETQYF. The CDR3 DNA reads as TGTGCCAGCAGCTTAGGACAGAGGTCTGTGGGGCCTGAAGAGACCCAGTACTTC.

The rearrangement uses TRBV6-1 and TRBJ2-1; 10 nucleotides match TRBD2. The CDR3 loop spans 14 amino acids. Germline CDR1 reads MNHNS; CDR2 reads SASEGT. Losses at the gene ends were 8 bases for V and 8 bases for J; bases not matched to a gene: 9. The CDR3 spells CASSQAGGRDEQFF. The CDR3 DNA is TGTGCCAGCTCACAAGCGGGGGGGAGGGATGAGCAGTTCTTC.

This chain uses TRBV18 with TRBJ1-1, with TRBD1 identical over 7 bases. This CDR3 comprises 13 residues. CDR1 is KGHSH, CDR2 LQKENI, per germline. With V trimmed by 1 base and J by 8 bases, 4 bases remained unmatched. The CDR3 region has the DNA TGTGCCAGCTCACCACAGGGGGCCTGGGAAGCTTTCTTT. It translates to CASSPQGAWEAFF.

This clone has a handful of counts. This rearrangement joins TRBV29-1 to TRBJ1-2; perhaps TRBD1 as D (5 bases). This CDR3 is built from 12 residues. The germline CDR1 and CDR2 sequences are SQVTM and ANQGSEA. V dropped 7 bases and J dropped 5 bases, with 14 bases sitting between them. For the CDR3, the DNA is TGCAGCGGGGGGACTGTCGGGTATGGCTACACCTTC. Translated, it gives CSGGTVGYGYTF.

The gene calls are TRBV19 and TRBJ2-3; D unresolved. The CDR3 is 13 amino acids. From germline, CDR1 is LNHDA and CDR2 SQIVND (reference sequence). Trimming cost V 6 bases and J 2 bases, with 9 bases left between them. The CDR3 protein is CASRLENTDTQYF. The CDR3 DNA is TGTGCCAGTAGGCTCGAGAACACAGATACGCAGTATTTT.

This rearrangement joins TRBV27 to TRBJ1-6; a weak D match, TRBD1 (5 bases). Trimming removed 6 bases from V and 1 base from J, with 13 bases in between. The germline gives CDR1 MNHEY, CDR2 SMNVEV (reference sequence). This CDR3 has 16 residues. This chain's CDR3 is CASSLGGLSYNSPLHF. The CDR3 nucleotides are TGTGCCAGCAGCCTGGGGGGGTTATCCTATAATTCACCCCTCCACTTT.

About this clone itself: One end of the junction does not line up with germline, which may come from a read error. The CDR3 DNA reads as TGTGCCAGCAGTCTATCCCCCGGGTGGCAGCCCCAGCATTTT. The encoded protein is CASSLSPGWQPQHF. The J gene is TRBJ1-5, the V gene TRBV27; no definite D call. The CDR3 consists of 14 residues. CDR1 is MNHEY and CDR2 is SMNVEV in the germline V gene (reference sequence).

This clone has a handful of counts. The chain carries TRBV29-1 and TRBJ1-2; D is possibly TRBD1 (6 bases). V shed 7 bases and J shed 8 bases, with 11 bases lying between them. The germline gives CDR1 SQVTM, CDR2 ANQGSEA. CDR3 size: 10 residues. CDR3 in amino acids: CSAGGAGYTF. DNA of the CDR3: TGCAGCGCGGGGGGCGCGGGCTACACCTTC.